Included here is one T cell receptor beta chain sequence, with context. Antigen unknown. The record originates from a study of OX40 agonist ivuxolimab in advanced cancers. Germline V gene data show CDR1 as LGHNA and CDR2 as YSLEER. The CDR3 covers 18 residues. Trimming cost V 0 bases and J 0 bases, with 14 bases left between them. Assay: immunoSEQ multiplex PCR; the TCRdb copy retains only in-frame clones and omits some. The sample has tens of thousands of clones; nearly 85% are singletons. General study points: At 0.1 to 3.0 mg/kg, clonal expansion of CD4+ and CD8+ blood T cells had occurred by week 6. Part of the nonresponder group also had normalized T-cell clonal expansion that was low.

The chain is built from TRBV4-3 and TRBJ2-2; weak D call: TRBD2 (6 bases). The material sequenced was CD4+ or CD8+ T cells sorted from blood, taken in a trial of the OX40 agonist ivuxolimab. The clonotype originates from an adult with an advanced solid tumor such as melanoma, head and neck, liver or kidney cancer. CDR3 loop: CASSQDSGAATNTGELFF. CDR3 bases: TGCGCCAGCAGCCAAGACTCGGGAGCGGCCACGAACACCGGGGAGCTGTTTTTT.